This T cell receptor (beta chain) was documented in a study of tumor-infiltrating lymphocytes in localized non-small cell lung cancer. About the research overall: Patients included smokers and never-smokers with various histologies, some sampled after neoadjuvant chemotherapy. Resected tumor was paired with non-adjacent uninvolved lung from the same patient.

Data came from immunoSEQ multiplex PCR; TCRdb stores just in-frame clones and leaves some out. The sample consists of approximately 11,000 clones, about four fifths of them appearing once. Details on this clone: Its antigen is undetermined.

Germline assignment: CDR1 MNHNS and CDR2 SASEGT. This CDR3 has 13 residues. The V end was cut by 4 bases, the J end by 1 base, with 5 bases between. General study findings and limits: Immunotypes IM1 and IM2 had similar TCR-derived T-cell fractions. Each assay used a separate piece of the same tissue.

V gene TRBV6-1 combines with J gene TRBJ1-5, with D unclear. The source is a human donor with non-small cell lung cancer. Source material: lung tumor tissue. CDR3 DNA: TGTGCCAGCAGTGGGTGGAGCAATCAGCCCCAGCATTTT. Its protein product is CASSGWSNQPQHF.